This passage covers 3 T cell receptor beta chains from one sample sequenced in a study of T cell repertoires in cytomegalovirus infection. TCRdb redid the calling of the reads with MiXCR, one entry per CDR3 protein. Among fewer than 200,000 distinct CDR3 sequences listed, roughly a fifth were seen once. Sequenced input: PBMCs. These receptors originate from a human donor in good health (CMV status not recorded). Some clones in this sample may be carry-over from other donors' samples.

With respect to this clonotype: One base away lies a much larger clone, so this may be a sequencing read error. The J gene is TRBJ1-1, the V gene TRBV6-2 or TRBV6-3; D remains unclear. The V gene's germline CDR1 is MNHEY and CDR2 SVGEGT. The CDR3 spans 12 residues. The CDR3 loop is CASSFANTGAFF. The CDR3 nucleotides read TGTGCCAGCAGTTTCGCGAACACTGGAGCTTTCTTT.

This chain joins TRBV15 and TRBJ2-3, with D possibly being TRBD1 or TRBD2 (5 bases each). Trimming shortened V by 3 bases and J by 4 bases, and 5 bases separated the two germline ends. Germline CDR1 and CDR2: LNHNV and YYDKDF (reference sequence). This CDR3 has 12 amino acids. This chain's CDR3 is CATSRGADTQYF. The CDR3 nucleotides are TGTGCCACCAGCAGGGGGGCAGATACGCAGTATTTT.

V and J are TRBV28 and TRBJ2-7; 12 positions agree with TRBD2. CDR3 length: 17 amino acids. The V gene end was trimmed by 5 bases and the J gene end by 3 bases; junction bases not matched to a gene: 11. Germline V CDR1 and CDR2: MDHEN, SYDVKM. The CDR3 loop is CASSPLPGLAGYYEQYF. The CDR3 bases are TGTGCCAGCAGTCCCCTTCCGGGACTAGCGGGCTACTACGAGCAGTACTTC. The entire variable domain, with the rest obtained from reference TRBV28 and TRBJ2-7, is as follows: DVKVTQSSRYLVKRTGEKVFLECVQDMDHENMFWYRQDPGLGLRLIYFSYDVKMKEKGDIPEGYSVSREKKERFSLILESASTNQTSMYLCASSPLPGLAGYYEQYFGPGTRLTVT.